The 7 T cell receptor beta chains below all came from one sample that was sequenced in a study of T cell clonality in common variable immunodeficiency. Generated by immunoSEQ multiplex PCR, the TCRdb table keeps only in-frame clones and is missing some. The counts give roughly 79,000 clones, none of them seen only once; 0.8% is held by the top ten. The specimen sequenced was peripheral blood mononuclear cells. The receptors come from a person aged 18-69 years in good health.

Comments on this clone: Sequencing ends 3 residues short of the CDR3 end; the germline J gene provides the rest. The rearrangement links TRBV20-1 to TRBJ2-1, with a weak D call TRBD2 (6 bases). V shed 6 bases and J shed 8 bases, with 23 bases lying between them. Germline CDR1 reads DFQATT; CDR2 reads SNEGSKA (reference sequence). The CDR3 runs to 15 residues. CDR3 bases read: TGCAGTGCCCGAGCCCTAGCGTCCCGCCGTTATGAG. Translating gives CSARALASRRYE. The entire CDR3 is CSARALASRRYEQFF.

This clone showed up many times. The junction departs from the called germline gene at one end, perhaps through a read error. The read comes to an end 3 residues before the CDR3 does, leaving the germline J gene to fill in the end. Additional DNA sequences in this sample encode the identical CDR3. This rearrangement joins TRBV7-3 to TRBJ2-1, with 7 bases matching TRBD2. The germline V gene has CDR1 SGHTA and CDR2 FQGTGA. The CDR3 contains 16 residues. CDR3 DNA, as far as it was read: TGTGCTAGCAGCTTAACGGGCGGGAGTAGGAGGGCTGAG. It specifies CASSLTGGSRRAE. The whole CDR3 reads CASSLTGGSRRAEQFF.

This clone was counted many times. The read falls 3 residues short of the CDR3 end, and the missing part is taken from the germline J gene. The V gene is TRBV20-1, the J gene TRBJ1-1; TRBD1 is a possible D gene (5 bases). The CDR3 totals 14 residues. Germline assignment: CDR1 DFQATT and CDR2 SNEGSKA (reference sequence). CDR3 region: CSPRAPTANTEAFF. The covered CDR3 bases are TGCAGCCCTAGGGCCCCGACAGCGAACACTGAA.

This clone was counted a few times. The read ends 3 residues shy of where the CDR3 ends; the end is completed using the germline J gene. The rearrangement links TRBV19 to TRBJ1-2; 10 nucleotides align to TRBD1. Germline V gene lookup returns CDR1 LNHDA and CDR2 SQIVND (reference sequence). The CDR3 spans 15 residues. V was pared by 7 bases and J by 4 bases, with 9 bases of the junction left unmatched. The covered CDR3 bases are TGTGCCAGTAATTCGCTCCGGGACAGGGGCTATGGC. This gives the protein CASNSLRDRGYG. The whole CDR3 is CASNSLRDRGYGYTF.

A few counts support this clone. The CDR3 here is CSATTGAGDEQYF. Partial CDR3 DNA: TGCAGTGCAACCACAGGGGCCGGAGACGAG. This chain joins TRBV20-1 and TRBJ2-7; 7 bases are shared with TRBD1. The read gets to within 3 residues of the CDR3 end, and the germline J gene fills in the rest. CDR1 and CDR2 from the germline V gene are DFQATT and SNEGSKA (reference sequence). V was pared by 6 bases and J by 5 bases, with 10 bases of the junction left unmatched. The CDR3 loop spans 13 amino acids.

This clone was counted only a few times. The read terminates 3 residues before the CDR3 end, so the remaining end is supplied by the germline J gene. The chain recombines TRBV7-6 with TRBJ2-2; TRBD1 agrees at 11 bases. CDR1 is SGHVS and CDR2 is FNYEAQ in the germline V gene. The ends lost 1 base at V and 0 bases at J; junction bases unmatched: 1. This CDR3 is 17 amino acids long. This CDR3 reads CASSLGTGGANTGELFF. The CDR3 DNA, read in part, is TGTGCCAGCAGCTTAGGGACAGGGGGCGCGAACACCGGGGAG.

This clone was counted only a few times. The read terminates 3 residues ahead of where the CDR3 ends, so the germline J gene completes it. The chain is built from TRBV7-9 and TRBJ1-1, with a tentative D call TRBD1 (5 bases). The length of the CDR3 is 14 residues. Germline V gives CDR1 SEHNR, CDR2 FQNEAQ (reference sequence). Trimming took off 4 bases at V and 5 bases at J, with 14 bases between the two ends. The CDR3 is CASSSTSGGTEAFF. The DNA read from the CDR3 is TGTGCCAGCAGCTCGACATCGGGGGGGACTGAA.